Listed below are T cell receptor beta chains from one sample, sequenced in a study of T-cell memory formation after mild COVID-19. TCRdb ran MiXCR on the 5' RACE reads and lists one entry per CDR3 protein. The table shows over 350,000 distinct CDR3 sequences, with 24% occurring only once. Sequenced: PBMCs or a T cell subset sorted from them (not recorded which). The receptor set was obtained from an adult woman who had mild COVID-19 (a few samples of this study predate the infection). Cell type and time point are not known. CDR3s include the opening cysteine and the closing phenylalanine or tryptophan. The D gene is left open where the match is weak. A clone size is listed for some rows: how often the clone was seen (once, few, many), or a class if it is expanded.

TRBV29-1	.	few	TRBJ2-2	TGCAGCGTTAAAAATAGCGGGAACACCGGGGAGCTGTTTTTT	CSVKNSGNTGELFF
TRBV7-8	.	once	TRBJ1-5	TGTGCCAGCAGCTTAGCAGGACAACAGCCCCAGCATTTT	CASSLAGQQPQHF
TRBV7-3	.	few	TRBJ2-2	TGTGCCAGCAGCTTAATGACGCCGGGACTTGCTACCGGGGAGCTGTTTTTT	CASSLMTPGLATGELFF
TRBV4-3	.	few	TRBJ2-1	TGCGCCAGCAGCCAGGGGACCACATACAATGAGCAGTTCTTC	CASSQGTTYNEQFF
TRBV10-3	.	.	TRBJ2-1	TGTGCCACCGGGGGTCGGGGCTCCTACAATGAGCAGTTCTTC	CATGGRGSYNEQFF
TRBV18	TRBD2	.	TRBJ2-1	TGTGCCAGCTCACCCCGGGGGGGCTCAAGTGAGCAGTTCTTC	CASSPRGGSSEQFF
TRBV10-2	.	.	TRBJ1-1	TGCGCCAGCAGTGAGTGGTTGGGGGCAAATACTGAAGCTTTCTTT	CASSEWLGANTEAFF
TRBV11-1	.	.	TRBJ2-7	TGTGCCAGCAGCTTACTACAACAAGTACTGGACGAGCAGTACTTC	CASSLLQQVLDEQYF
TRBV27	.	many	TRBJ2-3	TGTGCCAGCAGCCATACAGATACGCAGTATTTT	CASSHTDTQYF
TRBV20-1	.	.	TRBJ2-3	TGCAGTGCCCCTCTCCGACTAGGGAGCACAGATACGCAGTATTTT	CSAPLRLGSTDTQYF
TRBV4-1	.	.	TRBJ2-4	TGCGCCAGCAGCCAAGAAGGACAGCGAATTCAGTACTTC	CASSQEGQRIQYF
TRBV7-2	TRBD2	.	TRBJ2-1	TGTGCCAGCAGCTCCCAAGCGGGGGCTGGGAATGAGCAGTTCTTC	CASSSQAGAGNEQFF
TRBV9	TRBD2	few	TRBJ2-7	TGTGCCAGCAGCGTAGAGTCTAGCGGGAACTACGAGCAGTACTTC	CASSVESSGNYEQYF
TRBV7-9	.	.	TRBJ2-1	TGTGCCAGCAGCTTAGAAGGAGGCCACGCTTTGTACAATGAGCAGTTCTTC	CASSLEGGHALYNEQFF
TRBV13	.	.	TRBJ1-1	TGTGCCAGCAGCTTACGGTCGGAGGCTGAAGCTTTCTTT	CASSLRSEAEAFF
TRBV13	TRBD1	many	TRBJ2-7	TGTGCCAGCAGTTCACAGGGGGCGATCTACGAGCAGTACTTC	CASSSQGAIYEQYF
TRBV18	TRBD1	.	TRBJ1-5	TGTGCCAGCCTCGGGACAGGCACAAGCAATCAGCCCCAGCATTTT	CASLGTGTSNQPQHF
TRBV5-1	TRBD1	few	TRBJ1-4	TGCGCCAGCAGCTTTCAGGGGGGGCAGGAAAAACTGTTTTTT	CASSFQGGQEKLFF
TRBV28	.	.	TRBJ1-2	TGTGCCAGCATCCCAGGGGATGGGTTTGGCTATGGCTACACCTTC	CASIPGDGFGYGYTF
TRBV6-6	TRBD1	.	TRBJ1-5	TGTGCCACCTCCGGACAGGGGCTCTTAAAGCATTTT	CATSGQGLLKHF
TRBV6-2/TRBV6-3	.	.	TRBJ2-3	TGTGCCAGCAAACCCGCGACAGGTCCTGCAGATACGCAGTATTTT	CASKPATGPADTQYF
TRBV20-1	.	.	TRBJ2-5	TGCAGTGCTAGAGCCGAGACAGATAAAGAAGAGACCCAGTACTTC	CSARAETDKEETQYF
TRBV2	.	.	TRBJ2-7	TGTGCCAGCAGTGAAGACTCCCGGACTTACGAGCAGTACTTC	CASSEDSRTYEQYF
TRBV29-1	TRBD1	.	TRBJ2-7	TGCAGCGCTTCGACAGGGCTGTACGAGCAGTACTTC	CSASTGLYEQYF
TRBV7-9	.	few	TRBJ2-1	TGTGCCAGCAGCTCGGGGGTAGCGTCATACAATGAGCAGTTCTTC	CASSSGVASYNEQFF
TRBV7-2	.	.	TRBJ1-1	TGTGCCAGCAGCTTTATGGATAGCGGGGCTGAAGCTTTCTTT	CASSFMDSGAEAFF
TRBV24-1	TRBD2	.	TRBJ2-1	TGTGCCACCAGCGGGCTAGCGGATAACTCCTACAATGAGCAGTTCTTC	CATSGLADNSYNEQFF
TRBV24-1	.	.	TRBJ2-2	TGTGCCACCAGGAAAGACACCGGGGAGCTGATTTTT	CATRKDTGELIF
TRBV15	.	few	TRBJ2-2	TGTGCCACCAGCAGTCTCCTCGGTCCTGGGGCCGGGGAGCTGTTTTTT	CATSSLLGPGAGELFF
TRBV7-9	.	few	TRBJ2-4	TGTGCCAGCAGCTCGCCCTTACGGGGGGCCAAAAACATTCAGTACTTC	CASSSPLRGAKNIQYF